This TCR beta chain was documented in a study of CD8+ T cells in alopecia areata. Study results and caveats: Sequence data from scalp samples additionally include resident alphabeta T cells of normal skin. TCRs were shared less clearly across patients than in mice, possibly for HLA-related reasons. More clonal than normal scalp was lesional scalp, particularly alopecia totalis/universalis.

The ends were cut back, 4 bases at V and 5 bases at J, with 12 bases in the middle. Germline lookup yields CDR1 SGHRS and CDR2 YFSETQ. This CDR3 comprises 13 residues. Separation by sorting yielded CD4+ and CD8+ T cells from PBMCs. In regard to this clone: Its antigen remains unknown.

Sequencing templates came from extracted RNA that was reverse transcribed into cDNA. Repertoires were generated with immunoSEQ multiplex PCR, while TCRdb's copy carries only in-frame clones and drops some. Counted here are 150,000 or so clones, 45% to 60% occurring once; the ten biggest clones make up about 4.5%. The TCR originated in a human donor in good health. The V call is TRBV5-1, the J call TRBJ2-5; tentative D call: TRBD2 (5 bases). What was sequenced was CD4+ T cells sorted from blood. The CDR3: CASSARAGETQYF. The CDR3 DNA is TGCGCCAGCAGCGCACGGGCGGGCGAGACCCAGTACTTC.